Listed below are T cell receptor beta chains from one sample, sequenced in a study of spatial heterogeneity in lung cancer. TCRdb analysed the 5' RACE reads with MiXCR anew, one entry per CDR3 protein. The repertoire includes more than 75,000 distinct CDR3 sequences, roughly a fifth of them detected once, and roughly 22% sits in the top ten. The source material was PBMCs, sampled at follow-up. Receptors were obtained from a male donor with early-stage non-small cell lung cancer. Each CDR3 is given with its conserved first and last residue. Each record gives: V gene, CDR3 protein.

v_gene: TRBV20-1; CDR3aa: CSAGDRAANGYTF
v_gene: TRBV29-1; CDR3aa: CSVRRTGGRNEQFF
v_gene: TRBV20-1; CDR3aa: CSAGTSGSYYEQYF
v_gene: TRBV27; CDR3aa: CASSFMAGGPEETQYF
v_gene: TRBV20-1; CDR3aa: CSARGSGLSSYEQYF
v_gene: TRBV11-2; CDR3aa: CASSSRAVEAFF
v_gene: TRBV11-2; CDR3aa: CASSLDATYNEQFF
v_gene: TRBV10-3; CDR3aa: CAIRGQGDYGYTF
v_gene: TRBV6-5; CDR3aa: CASSYDPGADYGYTF
v_gene: TRBV5-5; CDR3aa: CASSFAVLAGGQETQYF
v_gene: TRBV20-1; CDR3aa: CSAREQGYTEAFF
v_gene: TRBV27; CDR3aa: CASLGQGTSHGYTF
v_gene: TRBV20-1; CDR3aa: CSARDRASSIGNTGELFF
v_gene: TRBV4-1; CDR3aa: CASTLEASGSTDTQYF
v_gene: TRBV10-3; CDR3aa: CAISKGDLNTEAFF
v_gene: TRBV19; CDR3aa: CASSTRTNGYGYTF
v_gene: TRBV6-5; CDR3aa: CASSRTGGFQPQHF
v_gene: TRBV2; CDR3aa: CASSLSPFSNQPQHF
v_gene: TRBV29-1; CDR3aa: CSVVTTGGTTDTQYF
v_gene: TRBV11-3; CDR3aa: CASSLPGTSNEQFF
v_gene: TRBV29-1; CDR3aa: CSVESGAGELFF
v_gene: TRBV5-1; CDR3aa: CASSWGTGGTDTQYF
v_gene: TRBV6-1; CDR3aa: CASSEYEQYF
v_gene: TRBV5-1; CDR3aa: CASSLFGIEVAGELFF
v_gene: TRBV20-1; CDR3aa: CSAPDKGNEQFF
v_gene: TRBV2; CDR3aa: CASKEVSSTDTQYF
v_gene: TRBV14; CDR3aa: CASSPLALAADTQYF
v_gene: TRBV3-1; CDR3aa: CASSQTTGGSSGANVLTF